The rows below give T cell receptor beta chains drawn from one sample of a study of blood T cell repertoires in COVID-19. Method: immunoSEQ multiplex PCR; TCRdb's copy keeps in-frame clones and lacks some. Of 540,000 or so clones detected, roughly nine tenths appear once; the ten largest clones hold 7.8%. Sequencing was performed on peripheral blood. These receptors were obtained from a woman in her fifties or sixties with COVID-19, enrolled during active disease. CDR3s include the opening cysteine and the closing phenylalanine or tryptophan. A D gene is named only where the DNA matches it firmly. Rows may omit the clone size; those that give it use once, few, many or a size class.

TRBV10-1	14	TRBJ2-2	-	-	CASSETANTGELFF	TGCGCCAGCAGCGAAACTGCCAACACCGGGGAGCTGTTTTTT
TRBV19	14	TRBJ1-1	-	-	CASCRGLLHTEAFF	TGTGCCAGTTGTAGGGGACTACTACACACTGAAGCTTTCTTT
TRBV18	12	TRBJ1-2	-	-	CASSPTGNGYTF	TGTGCCAGCTCACCAACCGGGAATGGCTACACCTTC
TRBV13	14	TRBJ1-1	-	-	CASSLDPRGTEAFF	TGTGCCAGCAGCCTGGACCCAAGGGGGACTGAAGCTTTCTTT
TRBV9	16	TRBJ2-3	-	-	CASSVLGGAGSDTQYF	TGTGCCAGCAGCGTCTTAGGCGGGGCTGGTTCAGATACGCAGTATTTT
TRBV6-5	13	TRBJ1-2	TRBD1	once	CASSSDRVGGYTF	TGTGCCAGCAGCTCCGACAGGGTGGGCGGCTACACCTTC
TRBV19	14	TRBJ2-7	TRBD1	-	CASSIRQGAAEQYF	TGTGCCAGTAGTATACGGCAGGGGGCCGCCGAGCAGTACTTC
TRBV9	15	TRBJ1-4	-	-	CASSSLGEGHEKLFF	TGTGCCAGCAGCTCCCTAGGGGAGGGGCATGAAAAACTGTTTTTT
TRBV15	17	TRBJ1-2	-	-	CATSRDRGGLPHYGYTF	TGTGCCACCAGCAGAGATCGTGGGGGACTGCCTCACTATGGCTACACCTTC
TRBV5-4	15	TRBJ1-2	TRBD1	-	CASSFSPGQGSGYTF	TGTGCCAGCAGCTTCAGCCCGGGACAGGGATCCGGCTACACCTTC